Sequencing of this TCR beta chain was carried out in a study of regulatory T cells in long-lasting Graves disease. This clonotype was seen many times. J was trimmed by 6 bases and V by 4 bases; bases with no gene match: 6. The CDR3 spans 16 residues. Germline V CDR1 and CDR2: SGHRS, YFSETQ. Construction of the TCR beta libraries employed iRepertoire HTBI primers in conjunction with Arm-PCR of CDR3 regions. Each CDR3 protein is one row after TCRdb ran MiXCR on the multiplex PCR reads. This table has some 450,000 distinct CDR3 sequences, around 15% appearing once. Time point denoted: newly diagnosed GD, antithyroid drugs for less than 3 months. Researchers made the TCR library from RNA that was extracted from PBMCs. Enrollment of patients was through an endocrinology department in Xi'an, China. These data are also associated with another study on T cells in Graves' hyperthyroidism and ophthalmopathy.

Sequenced material: peripheral blood mononuclear cells (PBMCs), taken at new diagnosis, from a patient treated with antithyroid drugs. V usage is TRBV5-1 and J usage is TRBJ2-3, with 15 nucleotides matching TRBD2. The receptor's source is a woman aged 25 to 45 with Graves disease. In DNA, the CDR3 is TGCGCCAGCAGCCCTGGACTAGCGGGAGGGGAGGATACGCAGTATTTT. Its protein is CASSPGLAGGEDTQYF.